This T cell receptor beta chain was sequenced during a study of T cell changes during pregnancy in multiple sclerosis. Clones were read by immunoSEQ multiplex PCR, and TCRdb kept only the in-frame ones, dropping some. Of tens of thousands of clones in the sample, roughly 93% were seen once. The V end lost 0 bases, the J end lost 0 bases, and 4 bases lay between the germline ends. This CDR3 is 14 amino acids long. Germline V gene lookup returns CDR1 LGHNA and CDR2 YNFKEQ. Here the sequenced sample was peripheral blood, taken in the second trimester of pregnancy. The receptor's source is a female donor with multiple sclerosis, enrolled in a pregnancy study. The rearrangement links TRBV4-2 to TRBJ2-3; D unclear. The CDR3, as DNA: TGTGCCAGCAGCCAAGACAGGAGCACAGATACGCAGTATTTT. Residues: CASSQDRSTDTQYF.